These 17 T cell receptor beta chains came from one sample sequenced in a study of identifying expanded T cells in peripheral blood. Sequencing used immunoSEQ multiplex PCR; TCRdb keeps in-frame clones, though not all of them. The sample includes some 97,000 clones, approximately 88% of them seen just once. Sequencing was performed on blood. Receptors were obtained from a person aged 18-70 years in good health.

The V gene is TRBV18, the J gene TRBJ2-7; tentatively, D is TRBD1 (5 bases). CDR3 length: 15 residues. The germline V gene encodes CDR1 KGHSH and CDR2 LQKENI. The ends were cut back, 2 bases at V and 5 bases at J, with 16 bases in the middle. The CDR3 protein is CASSPMAGPLNEQYF. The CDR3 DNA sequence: TGTGCCAGCTCACCAATGGCAGGGCCATTGAACGAGCAGTACTTC.

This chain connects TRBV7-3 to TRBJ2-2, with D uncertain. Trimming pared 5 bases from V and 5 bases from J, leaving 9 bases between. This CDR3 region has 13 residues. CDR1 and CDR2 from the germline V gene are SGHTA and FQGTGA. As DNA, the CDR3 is TGTGCCAGCAGCCTTTACCGTACCGGGGAGCTGTTTTTT. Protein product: CASSLYRTGELFF.

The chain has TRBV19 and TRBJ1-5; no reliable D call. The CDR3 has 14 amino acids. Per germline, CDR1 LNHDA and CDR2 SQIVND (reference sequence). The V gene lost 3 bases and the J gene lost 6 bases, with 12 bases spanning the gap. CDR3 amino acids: CASSIAPAGQPQHF. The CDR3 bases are TGTGCCAGTAGTATTGCCCCTGCCGGTCAGCCCCAGCATTTT.

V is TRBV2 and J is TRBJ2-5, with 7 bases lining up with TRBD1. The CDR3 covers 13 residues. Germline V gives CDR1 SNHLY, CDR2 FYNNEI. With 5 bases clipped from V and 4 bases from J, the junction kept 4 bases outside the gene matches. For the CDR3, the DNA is TGTGCCAGCAGTCCTGACAGGGCAGAGACCCAGTACTTC. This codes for CASSPDRAETQYF.

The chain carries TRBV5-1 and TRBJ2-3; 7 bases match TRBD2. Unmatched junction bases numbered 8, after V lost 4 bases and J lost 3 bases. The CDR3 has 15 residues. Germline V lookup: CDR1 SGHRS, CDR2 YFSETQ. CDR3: CASSDVTGGTDTQYF. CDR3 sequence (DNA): TGCGCCAGCAGCGATGTAACGGGAGGTACAGATACGCAGTATTTT.

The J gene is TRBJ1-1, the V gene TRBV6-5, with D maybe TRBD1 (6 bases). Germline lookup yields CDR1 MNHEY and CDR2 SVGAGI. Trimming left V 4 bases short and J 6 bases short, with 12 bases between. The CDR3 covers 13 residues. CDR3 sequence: CASSWAGASEAFF. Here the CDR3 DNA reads TGTGCCAGCAGTTGGGCAGGGGCCTCTGAAGCTTTCTTT.

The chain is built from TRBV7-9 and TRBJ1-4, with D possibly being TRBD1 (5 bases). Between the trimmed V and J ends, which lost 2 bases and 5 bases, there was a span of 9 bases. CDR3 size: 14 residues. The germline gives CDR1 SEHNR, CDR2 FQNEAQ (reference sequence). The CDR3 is CASSLRQQNEKLFF. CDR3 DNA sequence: TGTGCCAGCAGCTTAAGACAGCAGAATGAAAAACTGTTTTTT.

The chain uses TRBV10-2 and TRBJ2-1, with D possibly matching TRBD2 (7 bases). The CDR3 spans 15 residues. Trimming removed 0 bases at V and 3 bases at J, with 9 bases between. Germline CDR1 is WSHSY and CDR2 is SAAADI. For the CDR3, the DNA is TGCGCCAGCAGTGAGTCGCGGGGGCGCTACAATGAGCAGTTCTTC. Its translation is CASSESRGRYNEQFF.

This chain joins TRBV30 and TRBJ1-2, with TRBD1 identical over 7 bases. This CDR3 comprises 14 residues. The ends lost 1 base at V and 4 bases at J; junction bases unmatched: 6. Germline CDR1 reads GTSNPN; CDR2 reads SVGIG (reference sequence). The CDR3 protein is CAWSATGAPYGYTF. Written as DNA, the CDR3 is TGTGCCTGGAGTGCTACAGGGGCCCCCTATGGCTACACCTTC.

As DNA, the CDR3 is TGCGCCAGCAGCTACCGGACTAGCGGGAGGGCTGGCGGGGAGCTGTTTTTT. It yields the protein CASSYRTSGRAGGELFF. The V and J genes are TRBV5-1 and TRBJ2-2, with 15 bases that match TRBD2. From germline, CDR1 is SGHRS and CDR2 YFSETQ. This CDR3 has 17 residues. After removal of 3 bases from V and 7 bases from J, the junction contained 7 bases not matched to a gene.

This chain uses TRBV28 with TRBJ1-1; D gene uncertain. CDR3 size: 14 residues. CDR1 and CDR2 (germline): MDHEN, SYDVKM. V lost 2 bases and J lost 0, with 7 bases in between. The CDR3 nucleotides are TGTGCCAGCAGTTTAGGCCTGATGAACACTGAAGCTTTCTTT. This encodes CASSLGLMNTEAFF.

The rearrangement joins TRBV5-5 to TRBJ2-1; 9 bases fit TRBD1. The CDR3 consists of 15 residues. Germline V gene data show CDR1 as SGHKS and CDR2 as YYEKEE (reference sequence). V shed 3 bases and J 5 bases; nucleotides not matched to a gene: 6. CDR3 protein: CASSSPRTGDNEQFF. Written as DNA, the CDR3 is TGTGCCAGCAGCTCGCCGAGGACAGGGGACAATGAGCAGTTCTTC.

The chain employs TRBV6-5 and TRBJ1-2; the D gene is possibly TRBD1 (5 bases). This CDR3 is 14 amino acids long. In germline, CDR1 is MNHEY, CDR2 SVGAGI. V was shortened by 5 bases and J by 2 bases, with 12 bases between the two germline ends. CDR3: CASSTGTENYGYTF. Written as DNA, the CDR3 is TGTGCCAGCAGTACCGGGACCGAGAACTATGGCTACACCTTC.

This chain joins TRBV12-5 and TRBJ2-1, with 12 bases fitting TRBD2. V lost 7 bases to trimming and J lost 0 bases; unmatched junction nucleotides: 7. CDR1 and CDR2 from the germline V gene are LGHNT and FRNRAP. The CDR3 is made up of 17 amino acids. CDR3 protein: CASAILAGGNSYNEQFF. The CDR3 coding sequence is TGTGCTAGTGCCATACTAGCGGGGGGCAACTCCTACAATGAGCAGTTCTTC. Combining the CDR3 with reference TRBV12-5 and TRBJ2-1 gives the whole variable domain DARVTQTPRHKVTEMGQEVTMRCQPILGHNTVFWYRQTMMQGLELLAYFRNRAPLDDSGMPKDRFSAEMPDATLATLKIQPSEPRDSAVYFCASAILAGGNSYNEQFFGPGTRLTVL.

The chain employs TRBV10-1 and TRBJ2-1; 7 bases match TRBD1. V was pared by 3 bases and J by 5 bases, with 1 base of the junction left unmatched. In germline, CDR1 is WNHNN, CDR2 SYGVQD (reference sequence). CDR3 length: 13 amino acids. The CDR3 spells CASSDDRDNEQFF. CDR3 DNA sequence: TGCGCCAGCAGTGACGACAGGGACAATGAGCAGTTCTTC.

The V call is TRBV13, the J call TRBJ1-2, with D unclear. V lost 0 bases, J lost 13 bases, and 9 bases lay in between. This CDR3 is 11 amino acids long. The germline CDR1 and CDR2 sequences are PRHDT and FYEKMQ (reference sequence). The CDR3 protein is CASSLGGVSTF. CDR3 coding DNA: TGTGCCAGCAGCTTAGGGGGCGTCAGCACCTTC. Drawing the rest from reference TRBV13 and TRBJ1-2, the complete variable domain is AAGVIQSPRHLIKEKRETATLKCYPIPRHDTVYWYQQGPGQDPQFLISFYEKMQSDKGSIPDRFSAQQFSDYHSELNMSSLELGDSALYFCASSLGGVSTFGSGTRLTVV.

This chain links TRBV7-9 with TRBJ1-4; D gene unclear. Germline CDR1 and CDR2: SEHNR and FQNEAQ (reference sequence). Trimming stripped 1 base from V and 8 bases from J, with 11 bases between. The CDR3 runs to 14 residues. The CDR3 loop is CASSLEEGAEKLFF. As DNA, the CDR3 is TGTGCCAGCAGCTTAGAAGAGGGCGCGGAAAAACTGTTTTTT. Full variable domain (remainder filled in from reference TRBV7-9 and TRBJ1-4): DTGVSQNPRHKITKRGQNVTFRCDPISEHNRLYWYRQTLGQGPEFLTYFQNEAQLEKSRLLSDRFSAERPKGSFSTLEIQRTEQGDSAMYLCASSLEEGAEKLFFGSGTQLSVL.